Shown below are 27 T cell receptor beta chains from a single sample sequenced in a study of cytomegalovirus exposure and HLA in healthy donors. TCRdb's copy holds only in-frame clones and misses some; the assay was immunoSEQ multiplex PCR. The sample contains about 160,000 clones, approximately 96% of which appear only once. Sequencing used PBMCs. All receptors come from a woman aged 18-29 years in good health and CMV-seronegative.

The chain couples TRBV7-3 to TRBJ1-2, with D perhaps TRBD1 (5 bases). The CDR3 contains 13 residues. The ends were cut back, 5 bases at V and 2 bases at J, with 9 bases in the middle. From germline, CDR1 is SGHTA and CDR2 FQGTGA. CDR3 coding DNA: TGTGCCAGCAGCCACAGGAAAAACTATGGCTACACCTTC. Amino acid sequence: CASSHRKNYGYTF.

This sequence joins TRBV4-1 and TRBJ1-1, with D uncertain. The CDR3 totals 14 residues. Germline V gene lookup returns CDR1 MGHRA and CDR2 YSYEKL. Trimming pared 5 bases from V and 7 bases from J, leaving 17 bases between. The CDR3 nucleotides read TGCGCCAGCAGCGGGGTATTGATGCGGGGTGAAGCTTTCTTT. This codes for CASSGVLMRGEAFF.

The genes are TRBV6-1 and TRBJ2-7; D is possibly TRBD1 (7 bases). The CDR3 consists of 13 residues. The germline V gene has CDR1 MNHNS and CDR2 SASEGT. V lost 8 bases and J 0 bases, leaving 11 bases between the germline ends. CDR3 sequence reads: CASRGTASYEQYF. The CDR3 DNA reads as TGTGCCAGCCGCGGGACAGCCTCCTACGAGCAGTACTTC.

This chain connects TRBV5-6 to TRBJ2-1; possible D gene TRBD2, 5 bases. This CDR3 region has 14 residues. V lost 0 bases, J lost 4 bases, and 8 bases lay in between. From germline, CDR1 is SGHDT and CDR2 YYEEEE. The CDR3 loop is CASSLGEGYNEQFF. The CDR3, as DNA: TGTGCCAGCAGCTTGGGAGAGGGATACAATGAGCAGTTCTTC.

This chain links TRBV19 with TRBJ2-3, with 7 bases lining up with TRBD1. Germline CDR1 is LNHDA and CDR2 is SQIVND (reference sequence). The CDR3 loop spans 16 amino acids. V dropped 6 bases and J dropped 5; count of bases not matched to a gene: 14. The CDR3 region has the DNA TGTGCCAGTAGAAGACAGGGCCAAGGGGGCATAGATACGCAGTATTTT. The encoded protein is CASRRQGQGGIDTQYF.

The chain recombines TRBV5-6 with TRBJ1-2, with 10 nucleotides matching TRBD1. V shed 7 bases and J 6 bases; nucleotides not matched to a gene: 0. Germline CDR1 is SGHDT and CDR2 is YYEEEE. The CDR3 loop spans 11 amino acids. The DNA for the CDR3 is TGTGCCAGCGGGACAGGGGATGGCTACACCTTC. This codes for CASGTGDGYTF.

V gene TRBV7-6 combines with J gene TRBJ2-1; weak D call: TRBD2 (5 bases). The CDR3 has 15 amino acids. The V and J ends lost 2 bases and 0 bases respectively, with 8 bases between them. Germline V gene sequence: CDR1 SGHVS, CDR2 FNYEAQ. CDR3 bases: TGTGCCAGCAGCTTAAATGCGGGCTCCTACAATGAGCAGTTCTTC. This codes for CASSLNAGSYNEQFF.

This clone has only a few counts. J is TRBJ2-7 and V is TRBV4-3, with 7 nucleotides matching TRBD1. The CDR3 extends over 13 amino acids. The germline CDR1 and CDR2 sequences are LGHNA and YSLEER. V lost 1 base to trimming and J lost 5 bases; unmatched junction nucleotides: 2. The CDR3 spells CASSQADRNEQYF. The DNA for the CDR3 is TGCGCCAGCAGCCAAGCGGACAGGAACGAGCAGTACTTC.

The V and J genes are TRBV7-2 and TRBJ1-1; D gene uncertain. CDR1 and CDR2 (germline): SGHTA, FQGNSA. CDR3 length: 14 residues. V lost 2 bases to trimming and J lost 0 bases, with 7 bases between them. CDR3 amino acids: CASSLWPLNTEAFF. The CDR3 DNA reads TGTGCCAGCAGCTTATGGCCCTTGAACACTGAAGCTTTCTTT. Supplemented by reference TRBV7-2 and TRBJ1-1, the full variable domain reads GAGVSQSPSNKVTEKGKDVELRCDPISGHTALYWYRQSLGQGLEFLIYFQGNSAPDKSGLPSDRFSAERTGGSVSTLTIQRTQQEDSAVYLCASSLWPLNTEAFFGQGTRLTVV.

The chain has TRBV5-6 and TRBJ1-1; 10 bases align to TRBD1. This CDR3 has 16 amino acids. J was trimmed by 4 bases and V by 2 bases; bases with no gene match: 8. Germline V gene lookup returns CDR1 SGHDT and CDR2 YYEEEE. The CDR3 region is CASSFRPGTGATEAFF. The CDR3 coding sequence is TGTGCCAGCAGCTTTAGACCCGGGACAGGGGCCACTGAAGCTTTCTTT. Variable domain in full (rest from reference TRBV5-6 and TRBJ1-1): DAGVTQSPTHLIKTRGQQVTLRCSPKSGHDTVSWYQQALGQGPQFIFQYYEEEERQRGNFPDRFSGHQFPNYSSELNVNALLLGDSALYLCASSFRPGTGATEAFFGQGTRLTVV.

This chain's CDR3 is CATRDRENTEAFF. The CDR3 region has the DNA TGTGCCACCCGGGACAGGGAGAACACTGAAGCTTTCTTT. The V gene is TRBV7-6, the J gene TRBJ1-1, with 9 nucleotides matching TRBD1. V dropped 10 bases and J dropped 1; count of bases not matched to a gene: 4. The germline V gene has CDR1 SGHVS and CDR2 FNYEAQ. This CDR3 has 13 amino acids.

The chain recombines TRBV5-6 with TRBJ2-5; 16 nucleotides line up with TRBD2. Germline CDR1 is SGHDT and CDR2 is YYEEEE. Trimming at V came to 7 bases and at J to 5 bases, leaving 14 bases not matched to a gene. This CDR3 region has 18 residues. This CDR3 is CASGELGTSGGATETQYF. In nucleotides, the CDR3 is TGTGCCAGCGGTGAATTGGGGACTAGCGGGGGGGCCACTGAGACCCAGTACTTC.

The chain uses TRBV11-2 and TRBJ2-2, with 9 bases aligning to TRBD1. Germline V gene data show CDR1 as SGHAT and CDR2 as FQNNGV. CDR3 length: 14 residues. V was clipped by 2 bases and J by 10 bases; unmatched bases: 5. This chain's CDR3 is CASSLIQGAVELFF. The CDR3 DNA reads TGTGCCAGCAGCTTAATACAGGGGGCTGTGGAGCTGTTTTTT.

The rearrangement uses TRBV6-5 and TRBJ2-1; 7 bases are shared with TRBD2. This CDR3 is 11 amino acids long. The V gene end was trimmed by 2 bases and the J gene end by 16 bases; junction bases not matched to a gene: 5. Germline loops: CDR1 MNHEY, CDR2 SVGAGI. The CDR3 sequence: CASSYGGGYFF. CDR3 DNA: TGTGCCAGCAGTTACGGGGGGGGTTATTTCTTC.

The chain is built from TRBV13 and TRBJ2-4; 7 bases align to TRBD1. The germline gives CDR1 PRHDT, CDR2 FYEKMQ (reference sequence). The junction had 12 bases not matched to a gene; V was cut back by 5 bases and J by 2 bases. This CDR3 is built from 17 residues. Here the CDR3 DNA reads TGTGCCAGCAGCATGACAGGGAAGGCAGAAACCAAAAACATTCAGTACTTC. It yields the protein CASSMTGKAETKNIQYF.

The chain recombines TRBV5-1 with TRBJ1-1; D uncertain. Germline V gene lookup returns CDR1 SGHRS and CDR2 YFSETQ. The V end lost 6 bases, the J end lost 0 bases, and 3 bases lay between the germline ends. The CDR3 extends over 11 amino acids. CDR3 in DNA: TGCGCCAGCACAATGAACACTGAAGCTTTCTTT. Its translation is CASTMNTEAFF. Filled out from reference TRBV5-1 and TRBJ1-1, the complete variable domain reads KAGVTQTPRYLIKTRGQQVTLSCSPISGHRSVSWYQQTPGQGLQFLFEYFSETQRNKGNFPGRFSGRQFSNSRSEMNVSTLELGDSALYLCASTMNTEAFFGQGTRLTVV.

This chain joins TRBV2 and TRBJ2-2; 9 bases align to TRBD1. The V segment lost 6 bases and the J segment 1 base; nucleotides outside the gene matches: 12. The CDR3 totals 18 residues. Germline CDR1 reads SNHLY; CDR2 reads FYNNEI. The chain's CDR3 is CASSRQGGGTMNTGELFF. DNA for the CDR3: TGTGCCAGCAGCCGACAGGGGGGGGGTACTATGAACACCGGGGAGCTGTTTTTT.

The V and J genes are TRBV4-3 and TRBJ2-2; 10 nucleotides agree with TRBD1. The germline CDR1 and CDR2 sequences are LGHNA and YSLEER. Trimming removed 0 bases from V and 6 bases from J; junction bases left unmatched: 7. The CDR3 is made up of 17 amino acids. CDR3 nucleotides: TGCGCCAGCAGCCAAGATCCAGGACAGGGGGTCGCCGGGGAGCTGTTTTTT. Its translation is CASSQDPGQGVAGELFF.

The chain is built from TRBV6-1 and TRBJ1-2, with no clear D. Trimming cost V 2 bases and J 2 bases, with 12 bases left between them. The CDR3 loop spans 15 amino acids. The germline gives CDR1 MNHNS, CDR2 SASEGT. The CDR3 bases are TGTGCCAGCAGTGAAATCACACAGCCAAACTATGGCTACACCTTC. Translated: CASSEITQPNYGYTF.

The chain employs TRBV4-3 and TRBJ2-1; D is uncertain. From germline, CDR1 is LGHNA and CDR2 YSLEER. The V end lost 1 base, the J end lost 2 bases, and 9 bases lay between the germline ends. CDR3 length equals 15 residues. The CDR3 DNA is TGCGCCAGCAGCCAAGCCCCCTTTACCTACAATGAGCAGTTCTTC. Encoded protein: CASSQAPFTYNEQFF.

This chain joins TRBV11-1 and TRBJ2-3, with D tentatively TRBD1 (5 bases). Germline V CDR1 and CDR2: SGHAT, FQDESV (reference sequence). V gave up 3 bases and J gave up 0 bases, with 13 bases separating them. This CDR3 contains 16 residues. CDR3 coding DNA: TGTGCCAGCAGCTTTAGGGGCGGCCTTAGCACAGATACGCAGTATTTT. Its translation is CASSFRGGLSTDTQYF. Together with reference TRBV11-1 and TRBJ2-3, the CDR3 gives the full variable domain: EAEVAQSPRYKITEKSQAVAFWCDPISGHATLYWYRQILGQGPELLVQFQDESVVDDSQLPKDRFSAERLKGVDSTLKIQPAELGDSAMYLCASSFRGGLSTDTQYFGPGTRLTVL.

This clone appeared a single time. The chain is built from TRBV9 and TRBJ2-3; D remains ambiguous. V lost 7 bases to trimming and J lost 0 bases, with 12 bases between them. The germline V gene encodes CDR1 SGDLS and CDR2 YYNGEE. CDR3 length: 14 amino acids. CDR3 sequence reads: CASCYSPSTDTQYF. CDR3 coding DNA: TGTGCCAGCTGCTACAGCCCCAGCACAGATACGCAGTATTTT.

As to this clone: A junction end diverges from the germline sequence, so it may reflect a read error. The V call is TRBV7-7, the J call TRBJ2-2, with D possibly matching TRBD1 (5 bases). There are 13 residues in the CDR3. CDR1 and CDR2 (germline): SSHAT, FNYEAQ (reference sequence). CDR3 DNA: TGTGCTAGCACAGACAGGAACACCGGGGAGCTGTTTTTT. It yields the protein CASTDRNTGELFF.

V usage is TRBV2 and J usage is TRBJ1-3; no reliable D call. From germline, CDR1 is SNHLY and CDR2 FYNNEI. Trimming cost V 4 bases and J 0 bases, with 7 bases left between them. The CDR3 runs to 14 residues. CDR3 residues: CASSVEASGNTIYF. DNA of the CDR3: TGTGCCAGCAGTGTGGAGGCCTCTGGAAACACCATATATTTT.

This chain links TRBV2 with TRBJ1-6, with D possibly TRBD1 on 6 matching bases. The CDR3 contains 18 residues. Trimming left V 4 bases short and J 3 bases short, with 19 bases between. From germline, CDR1 is SNHLY and CDR2 FYNNEI. The CDR3 spells CASSGIKGGNLYNSPLHF. In DNA, the CDR3 is TGTGCCAGCAGTGGAATTAAAGGGGGAAATCTCTATAATTCACCCCTCCACTTT.

This clone appeared a single time. V usage is TRBV2 and J usage is TRBJ2-5; 8 positions match TRBD2. The CDR3 sequence is 14 residues long. Germline V gene lookup returns CDR1 SNHLY and CDR2 FYNNEI. V lost 4 bases to trimming and J lost 1 base; unmatched junction nucleotides: 2. The CDR3 loop is CASSATSAQETQYF. As DNA, the CDR3 is TGTGCCAGCAGTGCGACTAGCGCCCAAGAGACCCAGTACTTC.

The chain couples TRBV7-2 to TRBJ1-1; the D gene is possibly TRBD1 (5 bases). The germline V gene has CDR1 SGHTA and CDR2 FQGNSA. The V gene lost 2 bases and the J gene lost 0 bases, with 13 bases spanning the gap. The CDR3 totals 16 residues. In nucleotides, the CDR3 is TGTGCCAGCAGCTTAAGGGGATCCCTTGTGAACACTGAAGCTTTCTTT. It encodes CASSLRGSLVNTEAFF.